These T cell receptor beta chains were read from a single sample in a study of T cell responses to AZD1222 COVID-19 vaccine. This table comes from immunoSEQ multiplex PCR, and its TCRdb copy is limited to in-frame clones, with some not included. The sample lists approximately 140,000 clones; 91% were seen once. The input for sequencing was peripheral blood, taken on day 0 of AZD1222 vaccination. The receptors were sampled from an adult in good health. Each CDR3 is given with its conserved first and last residue. Each record gives: V gene, J gene, clone size, D gene, CDR3 DNA, CDR3 protein. The D gene is left open where the match is weak. Some rows mark clone size as missing; the rest say once, few, many or name a class of expanded clone.

>TRBV4-2|TRBJ2-1|.|.
TGTGCCAGCAGCCAAGGGTTGGCTAGCAGGGGCAATGAGCAGTTCTTC
CASSQGLASRGNEQFF
>TRBV12-5|TRBJ1-5|few|.
TGTGCTAGTGGTTTTGGGTCTCAGCCCCAGCATTTT
CASGFGSQPQHF
>TRBV25-1|TRBJ2-3|.|.
TGTGCCAGCAGTGAATCCCCCGGTCCGGTGGCTAGCACAGATACGCAGTATTTT
CASSESPGPVASTDTQYF
>TRBV15|TRBJ2-1|.|TRBD2
TGTGCCACCAGCAGAGAGGCTAGCGGTTTCAATGAGCAGTTCTTC
CATSREASGFNEQFF
>TRBV6-4|TRBJ2-5|few|TRBD1
TGTGCCAGCCGGCCAGGGGGCGGAGAAGAGACCCAGTACTTC
CASRPGGGEETQYF
>TRBV7-8|TRBJ1-2|once|.
TGTGCCAGCAGCCACCGGACCGCTTTCTATGGCTACACCTTC
CASSHRTAFYGYTF
>TRBV5-1|TRBJ2-5|.|TRBD2
TGCGCCAGCAGCTTGGCGGGACTAGCGGGCGGACAAGAGACCCAGTACTTC
CASSLAGLAGGQETQYF
>TRBV3-1/TRBV3-2|TRBJ2-7|.|.
TGTGCCAGCAGCCAACAAGCCTATGGGATAAACTACGAGCAGTACTTC
CASSQQAYGINYEQYF
>TRBV19|TRBJ1-1|.|.
TGTGCCAGTAGTGGTCAGGGGAACACTGAAGCTTTCTTT
CASSGQGNTEAFF
>TRBV5-8|TRBJ1-3|.|.
TGTGCCAGCAGCCTTCCGGAGGGGCCTGGAAACACCATATATTTT
CASSLPEGPGNTIYF
>TRBV20-1|TRBJ2-7|.|TRBD2
TGCAGGACCGGGGGGGTTTACGAGCAGTACTTC
CRTGGVYEQYF
>TRBV12-3/TRBV12-4|TRBJ1-4|.|.
TGTGCCAGCAGCCAGGACAGCCGGGAAAAACTGTTTTTT
CASSQDSREKLFF
>TRBV19|TRBJ1-6|.|.
TGTGCCAGTAGTATAGGGAAGAATTCACCCCTCCACTTT
CASSIGKNSPLHF
>TRBV11-3|TRBJ2-7|.|.
TGTGCCAGCAGCTTAGAAACCTTTCCCAGGGTGTCCGAGCAGTACTTC
CASSLETFPRVSEQYF
>TRBV10-2|TRBJ1-5|few|.
TGCGCCAGCAGAGGGGTATTCGATCAGCCCCAGCATTTT
CASRGVFDQPQHF
>TRBV2|TRBJ2-2|.|TRBD1
TGTGCCAGCAGGAGGACAGGGGGCTTCGGGGAGCTGTTTTTT
CASRRTGGFGELFF
>TRBV7-9|TRBJ1-2|.|.
TGTGCCAGCAGCGGATCCGACTATGGCTACACCTTC
CASSGSDYGYTF
>TRBV27|TRBJ1-2|.|.
TGTGCCAGCAGTTTATTCAGGGGCTATGGCTACACCTTC
CASSLFRGYGYTF
>TRBV7-3|TRBJ2-3|.|.
TGTGCCAGCAGCTTAACGTCAGGGGGGGATACGCAGTATTTT
CASSLTSGGDTQYF
>TRBV3-1/TRBV3-2|TRBJ2-7|.|.
TGTGCCAGCAGCCCCTGGCACGGACAGAGCTCCTACGAGCAGTACTTC
CASSPWHGQSSYEQYF
>TRBV7-2|TRBJ1-2|.|.
TGTGCCAGCAGCTTAAACAGGGTACGAGATGGCTACACCTTC
CASSLNRVRDGYTF
>TRBV28|TRBJ1-2|.|TRBD1
TGTGCCAGCAGCCTCACAGGGGGTGGCTACACCTTC
CASSLTGGGYTF
>TRBV24-1|TRBJ2-1|.|.
TGTGCCACCCTCAGCTCCTACAATGAGCAGTTCTTC
CATLSSYNEQFF
>TRBV19|TRBJ1-1|.|.
TGTGCCAGTACTCTTGCAGGGTTCACTGAAGCTTTCTTT
CASTLAGFTEAFF
>TRBV5-1|TRBJ2-2|.|.
TGCGCCAGCAGCCCCCGGGACGTGAGTACCGGGGAGCTGTTTTTT
CASSPRDVSTGELFF
>TRBV11-2|TRBJ1-2|.|.
TGTGCCAGCAGCTTAGGTCAGGCTAACTATGGCTACACCTTC
CASSLGQANYGYTF
>TRBV12-3/TRBV12-4|TRBJ1-2|.|TRBD1
TGTGCCAGCAGCCCTAGACAGGGCTATGGCTACACCTTC
CASSPRQGYGYTF
>TRBV7-2|TRBJ2-7|once|TRBD1
TGTGCCAGCAGCTTATTACGGACAGGGGGCTACGAGCAGTACTTC
CASSLLRTGGYEQYF
>TRBV27|TRBJ1-2|.|.
TGTGCCAGCAGGGGCAATCGGTGGGGGGATCGGGGCTACACCTTC
CASRGNRWGDRGYTF
>TRBV14|TRBJ2-4|.|TRBD2
TGTGCCAGCAGCCCCGCCTCTAGCGGAGAGGGGCCAGCCAAAAACATTCAGTACTTC
CASSPASSGEGPAKNIQYF
>TRBV5-1|TRBJ1-2|once|.
TGCGCCAGCAGCTTGGCGGGCCCTTATGGCTACACCTTC
CASSLAGPYGYTF
>TRBV30|TRBJ1-1|.|.
TGTGCCTGGAGTTTTGGGGGGGGATTTGTAAAGAACACTGAAGCTTTCTTT
CAWSFGGGFVKNTEAFF
>TRBV7-9|TRBJ1-6|.|.
TGTGCCAGCAGCTTAACGGGGGCGCCAACTAATTCACCCCTCCACTTT
CASSLTGAPTNSPLHF
>TRBV5-5|TRBJ2-7|.|.
TGTGCCAGCAGCTTCCCAGGGGGGGAGCAGTACTTC
CASSFPGGEQYF
>TRBV7-9|TRBJ2-3|.|TRBD2
TGTGCCAGCAGCCACGGCTCTAGCGGGAGATTAGATACGCAGTATTTT
CASSHGSSGRLDTQYF
>TRBV28|TRBJ2-7|.|TRBD1
TGTGCCAGCAGTTTGACAGGGTATGAGGAGCAGTACTTC
CASSLTGYEEQYF
>TRBV5-1|TRBJ1-2|few|TRBD1
TGCGCCAGCAGCCTACGGACAGGGGACTATGGCTACACCTTC
CASSLRTGDYGYTF
>TRBV4-1|TRBJ2-5|.|.
TGCGCCAGCAGCCAAGACTGGACAGTCAGGACCCAGTACTTC
CASSQDWTVRTQYF
>TRBV7-2|TRBJ2-7|.|.
TGTGCCAGCAGCTTAGCGGGGCATTCTGAAGCCGAGCAGTACTTC
CASSLAGHSEAEQYF
>TRBV7-2|TRBJ1-1|.|.
TGTGCCAGCAGCCAAGATTCAAATTCAGCTGAAGCTTTCTTT
CASSQDSNSAEAFF
>TRBV4-3|TRBJ1-1|.|.
TGCGCCAGCAGCCAAGAATTTGGGCGGGGAGCTTTCTTT
CASSQEFGRGAFF
>TRBV28|TRBJ1-2|.|.
TGTGCCAGCAGTTTTGGGGAGCAAACTTTAAACTATGGCTACACCTTC
CASSFGEQTLNYGYTF
>TRBV27|TRBJ1-2|.|TRBD1
TGTGCCAGCAGTTCGACAGGGTATGGCTACACCTTC
CASSSTGYGYTF
>TRBV6-6|TRBJ2-2|.|.
TGTGCCAGCAAGGGGCCCGGGCTCGGCGGGGAGCTGTTTTTT
CASKGPGLGGELFF
>TRBV6-1|TRBJ1-6|.|.
TGTGCCAGCAGTGAAGCGGGGGGATTCTCCTATAATTCACCCCTCCACTTT
CASSEAGGFSYNSPLHF
>TRBV5-4|TRBJ2-5|.|TRBD1
TGTGCCAGCAGCTTGGCGGCAGGGGGTCCAGGGACCCAGTACTTC
CASSLAAGGPGTQYF
>TRBV12-1|TRBJ2-7|.|.
TGTGCCAGCAGCTTCCCGGGGGGGTACGAGCAGTACTTC
CASSFPGGYEQYF
>TRBV27|TRBJ1-5|.|.
TGTGCCAGCAGTAGCCCGGGACAACAGAGGCAGCCCCAGCATTTT
CASSSPGQQRQPQHF
>TRBV27|TRBJ1-1|.|TRBD1
TGTGCCAGCAGTTTACAGCAGGGGGCTCGGGCTTTCTTT
CASSLQQGARAFF